Listed below are T cell receptor beta chains from one sample, sequenced in a study of CD8+ T cells in alopecia areata. Repertoires were generated with immunoSEQ multiplex PCR, while TCRdb's copy carries only in-frame clones and drops some. This sample carries 150,000 to 200,000 clones, roughly 58% of them seen once, and the ten largest clones take roughly 17%. This sample comprised CD4+ T cells sorted from blood, obtained at approximately week 60, from a patient treated with tofacitinib. The origin of the receptors is a human donor with alopecia areata. The CDR3 runs from the conserved cysteine through the conserved F or W. The order of the fields is CDR3 length, D gene, V gene, J gene, clone size, CDR3 DNA, CDR3 protein. D genes are given only for firm matches. Clone sizes are given selectively: once, few, many, or a class where the clone is expanded.

>12|NA|TRBV6-5|TRBJ1-5|few
TGTGCCGTAACAGAGCGAAATCAGCCCCAGCATTTT
CAVTERNQPQHF
>14|TRBD1|TRBV4-1|TRBJ2-7|few
TGCGCCAGCAGCCAGCGGGACAGGGCCTACGAGCAGTACTTC
CASSQRDRAYEQYF
>11|TRBD1|TRBV30|TRBJ1-2|NA
TGTGCCTGGAGCGGGACAGTTGGCTACACCTTC
CAWSGTVGYTF
>15|TRBD1|TRBV2|TRBJ1-5|NA
TGTGCCAGCAGTCGGCAGGGGGCTAGCAATCAGCCCCAGCATTTT
CASSRQGASNQPQHF
>13|NA|TRBV6-6|TRBJ1-2|NA
TGTGCCAGCAGGAGTATGAATAACTATGGCTACACCTTC
CASRSMNNYGYTF
>13|NA|TRBV7-2|TRBJ2-1|NA
TGTGCCAGCAGCTTAGAGTGGACAAATGAGCAGTTCTTC
CASSLEWTNEQFF
>14|TRBD1|TRBV29-1|TRBJ1-2|few
TGCAGCGTCCTAAGCATAGGGGGCCGACCGCTGCACACCTTC
CSVLSIGGRPLHTF
>14|NA|TRBV7-2|TRBJ2-3|once
TGTGCCAGCAGCCCAGGACCGTACACAGATACGCAGTATTTT
CASSPGPYTDTQYF
>12|NA|TRBV5-6|TRBJ2-7|NA
TGTGCCAGCAGTGGAGGGTTTCACGAGCAGTACTTC
CASSGGFHEQYF
>16|NA|TRBV12-5|TRBJ2-7|few
TGTGCTAGTGGTTTGGTAGGTGTGGCCAGTCACTACGAGCAGTACTTC
CASGLVGVASHYEQYF
>12|NA|TRBV7-7|TRBJ2-5|NA
TGTGCTAGCAGCTTAATGGGGGGGACCCAGTACTTC
CASSLMGGTQYF
>13|TRBD1|TRBV30|TRBJ1-2|few
TGTGCCTGGAATCGGGACAGGGGAACTGGCTACACCTTC
CAWNRDRGTGYTF
>13|NA|TRBV29-1|TRBJ1-2|NA
TGCAGCGTTGAAGATCCGGGCCTCCATGGCTACACCTTC
CSVEDPGLHGYTF
>18|TRBD1|TRBV29-1|TRBJ1-5|few
TGCAGCGCCATAATAGGGGGGACAGGGGGCTTCGGCAATCAGCCCCAGCATTTT
CSAIIGGTGGFGNQPQHF
>15|NA|TRBV7-2|TRBJ1-1|few
TGTGCCAGCAGCTTAAGACCGAGAATGAACACTGAAGCTTTCTTT
CASSLRPRMNTEAFF
>13|NA|TRBV2|TRBJ2-5|once
TGTGCCAGCAGTGGGGACACTAAAGAGACCCAGTACTTC
CASSGDTKETQYF
>14|TRBD2|TRBV10-3|TRBJ2-3|NA
TGTGCCATCAGTAGCGGGGGGGCCACAGATACGCAGTATTTT
CAISSGGATDTQYF
>14|NA|TRBV19|TRBJ1-1|NA
TGTGCCAGTAGGGGGGTACGACAGGCAGAGGCGGCTTTCTTT
CASRGVRQAEAAFF
>14|NA|TRBV4-1|TRBJ2-7|NA
TGCGCCAGCAGCCCGACGACCCTCCTCTACGAGCAGTACTTC
CASSPTTLLYEQYF
>17|TRBD1|TRBV7-9|TRBJ2-7|NA
TGTGCCAGCAGCTTAGCGTGGACAGGGTTAAACTCCTACGAGCAGTACTTC
CASSLAWTGLNSYEQYF
>12|NA|TRBV5-1|TRBJ1-1|NA
TGCGCCAGCAGCTTGGGTAATGGTGAAGCTTTCTTT
CASSLGNGEAFF
>14|NA|TRBV7-9|TRBJ2-7|NA
TGTGCCAGCAGCTTACCGCCAGGGCTCGACGAGCAGTACTTC
CASSLPPGLDEQYF
>16|NA|TRBV25-1|TRBJ2-6|few
TGTGCCAGCAGTGAGTCGCTCGGACCTGGGGCCAACGTCCTGACTTTC
CASSESLGPGANVLTF
>16|TRBD1|TRBV5-1|TRBJ2-7|NA
TGCGCCAGCAGCCGAACCCCGGGACAGGGTTCCTACGAGCAGTACTTC
CASSRTPGQGSYEQYF
>14|NA|TRBV27|TRBJ2-5|NA
TGTGCCAGCAGACCAGGACACTTACAAGAGACCCAGTACTTC
CASRPGHLQETQYF
>16|NA|TRBV30|TRBJ1-1|NA
TGTGCCTGGAGTGTACGTGGAAGGAGGGTGAACACTGAAGCTTTCTTT
CAWSVRGRRVNTEAFF
>14|TRBD1|TRBV4-3|TRBJ2-2|few
TGCGCCAGCAGCGACAGGGGGAACACCGGGGAGCTGTTTTTT
CASSDRGNTGELFF
>15|TRBD2|TRBV4-1|TRBJ2-3|NA
TGCGCCAGCAGACAGACTAGCGGGGGCAGAGATACGCAGTATTTT
CASRQTSGGRDTQYF
>16|TRBD1|TRBV18|TRBJ2-4|once
TGTGCCAGCTCACCCGGACAGGGTGGCGCCAAAAACATTCAGTACTTC
CASSPGQGGAKNIQYF
>15|NA|TRBV18|TRBJ2-7|few
TGTGCCAGCTCACCTAACAGACAAGGTTCGAAGGAGCAGTACTTC
CASSPNRQGSKEQYF
>16|NA|TRBV6-5|TRBJ2-3|NA
TGTGCCAGCAGTTACTCTCTGGGGGGGGCCACGGATACGCAGTATTTT
CASSYSLGGATDTQYF
>14|NA|TRBV7-9|TRBJ1-6|NA
TGTGCCAGCAGCTTAGACAGCGGCAATTCACCCCTCCACTTT
CASSLDSGNSPLHF
>19|TRBD1|TRBV11-2|TRBJ2-3|NA
TGTGCCAGCAGCTCGCCAGCGCCTGGGTGGACAGGGGGCGCGGGTACGCAGTATTTT
CASSSPAPGWTGGAGTQYF
>15|NA|TRBV29-1|TRBJ1-1|few
TGCAGCGTTGCCCCGTGGTTACAGGAGAACACTGAAGCTTTCTTT
CSVAPWLQENTEAFF
>11|NA|TRBV20-1|TRBJ2-5|NA
TGCAGTGCCACCTTGGTCGAGACCCAGTACTTC
CSATLVETQYF
>14|NA|TRBV29-1|TRBJ1-1|few
TGCAGCGTTACAATGCGGGGAATGGGGCCCGAAGCTTTCTTT
CSVTMRGMGPEAFF
>12|NA|TRBV30|TRBJ1-6|NA
TGTGCCTGGACAACAAATATGGCACCCCTCCACTTT
CAWTTNMAPLHF
>13|TRBD1|TRBV30|TRBJ1-1|NA
TGTGCCTGGGCGGGACAGGCGAACACTGAAGCTTTCTTT
CAWAGQANTEAFF
>15|NA|TRBV4-1|TRBJ1-1|NA
TGCGCCAGCAGCCAAGATCGTTACTCGCAGGGATTGGCTTTCTTT
CASSQDRYSQGLAFF
>14|NA|TRBV5-1|TRBJ2-7|NA
TGCGCCAGCAGACCGGGACCCCCCCAGTACGAGCAGTACTTC
CASRPGPPQYEQYF
>12|NA|TRBV29-1|TRBJ2-5|few
TGCAGCGTTCCGAGGGCCCAAGAGACCCAGTACTTC
CSVPRAQETQYF
>14|NA|TRBV11-2|TRBJ1-2|few
TGTGCCAGCAGCGCTAACGGACAGCGCTATGGCTACACCTTC
CASSANGQRYGYTF
>20|NA|TRBV4-1|TRBJ1-1|NA
TGCGCCAGCAGCCAAGGAACCGGGAGGTGGACGCCCGCCGGCGGCACTGAAGCTTTCTTT
CASSQGTGRWTPAGGTEAFF
>12|NA|TRBV30|TRBJ2-7|once
TGTGCCTGGAGCAATCTTTGGTACGAGCAGTACTTC
CAWSNLWYEQYF
>13|NA|TRBV30|TRBJ2-7|few
TGTGCCTGGAGTGTCGGGGGTTCCTACGAGCAGTACTTC
CAWSVGGSYEQYF
>16|NA|TRBV9|TRBJ1-1|NA
TGTGCCAGCAGCGCTCACGCCGGGACGGCGATAACTGAAGCTTTCTTT
CASSAHAGTAITEAFF
>15|TRBD1|TRBV4-1|TRBJ1-1|few
TGCGCCAGCAGCCGTGTCGTCGGGACAGACACTGAAGCTTTCTTT
CASSRVVGTDTEAFF
>13|TRBD1|TRBV19|TRBJ1-1|NA
TGTGCCAGTACTCTAACAGGGGGCACTGAAGCTTTCTTT
CASTLTGGTEAFF
>13|TRBD2|TRBV30|TRBJ2-3|NA
TGTGCCTGGGTTCAGACTAGCTACGATACGCAGTATTTT
CAWVQTSYDTQYF
>14|TRBD1|TRBV19|TRBJ2-2|NA
TGTGCCAGTAGTGACAGGGCCGGAACCGGGGAGCTGTTTTTT
CASSDRAGTGELFF
>15|NA|TRBV7-2|TRBJ2-1|NA
TGTGCCAGCAGTACTGATACAGGATCCTACAATGAGCAGTTCTTC
CASSTDTGSYNEQFF
>11|NA|TRBV5-1|TRBJ2-5|NA
TGCGCCAGCAGGAATCAAGTGACCCAGTACTTC
CASRNQVTQYF
>14|NA|TRBV28|TRBJ1-5|NA
TGTGCCAGCAGATCATCCGAATCTGGTCAGCCCCAGCATTTT
CASRSSESGQPQHF
>12|NA|TRBV19|TRBJ1-2|few
TGTGCCAGCAACAGCGCTAACTATGGCTACACCTTC
CASNSANYGYTF
>13|NA|TRBV6-1|TRBJ1-5|NA
TGTGCCAGCAATGAACTACGCAATCAGCCCCAGCATTTT
CASNELRNQPQHF
>11|NA|TRBV29-1|TRBJ2-1|few
TGCAGCGTTGAATCATACAATGAGCAGTTCTTC
CSVESYNEQFF
>12|NA|TRBV2|TRBJ2-1|once
TGTGCCAGTAACACCTTCGGCAATGAGCAGTTCTTC
CASNTFGNEQFF